There are a few counts of the clone carrying this T cell receptor beta chain. Its antigen is as yet unknown. This entry is derived from a study of CD8 T cells in ankylosing spondylitis. General observations from the study: Apparently characteristic of ankylosing spondylitis blood was a TCR beta motif (eight highly homologous variants).

TCRdb independently ran MiXCR on the 5' RACE reads; one entry per CDR3 protein. The sample yields about 440,000 distinct CDR3 sequences, about 15% seen once. Looked up from germline, CDR1 is MNHEY and CDR2 is SVGAGI. The CDR3 spans 11 residues. Trimming removed 6 bases from V and 8 bases from J, with 10 bases in between. Sequenced sample: blood, either unsorted or a sorted T cell fraction (not recorded which). This sequence originates from a male donor with ankylosing spondylitis. This rearrangement joins TRBV6-5 to TRBJ1-1; D not resolved. The CDR3 DNA reads as TGTGCCAGCAGGACCCGACAAGAAGCTTTCTTT. Translation gives CASRTRQEAFF.